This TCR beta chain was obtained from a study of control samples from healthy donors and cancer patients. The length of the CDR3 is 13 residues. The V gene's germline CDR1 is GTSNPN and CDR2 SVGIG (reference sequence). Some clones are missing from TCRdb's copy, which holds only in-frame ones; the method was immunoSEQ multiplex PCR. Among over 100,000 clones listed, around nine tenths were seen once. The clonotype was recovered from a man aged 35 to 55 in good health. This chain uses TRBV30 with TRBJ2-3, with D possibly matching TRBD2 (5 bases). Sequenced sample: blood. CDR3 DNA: TGTGCGACCCGGGGAGCAGTGACAGATACGCAGTATTTT. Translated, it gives CATRGAVTDTQYF.